The clone carrying this T cell receptor beta chain appeared many times. With 1 base removed from V and 3 bases from J, the gap between germline ends came to 3 bases. This CDR3 spans 12 amino acids. Looked up from germline, CDR1 is KGHSH and CDR2 is LQKENI. MiXCR was run by TCRdb on the 5' RACE reads, yielding one entry per CDR3 protein. The sample consists of 55,000 to 75,000 distinct CDR3 sequences, approximately 8% of them appearing once. The entry originates in a study of early T cells in non-severe SARS-CoV-2 infection. This sequence joins TRBV18 and TRBJ2-5, with D unclear. The receptor was isolated from an adult who was a healthcare worker with PCR-confirmed SARS-CoV-2 infection or an uninfected control (not recorded which). The sequenced sample was whole blood. This chain's CDR3 is CASSPRKETQYF. CDR3 nucleotide sequence: TGTGCCAGCTCACCACGCAAAGAGACCCAGTACTTC. The full variable domain, completed using reference TRBV18 and TRBJ2-5, is NAGVMQNPRHLVRRRGQEARLRCSPMKGHSHVYWYRQLPEEGLKFMVYLQKENIIDESGMPKERFSAEFPKEGPSILRIQQVVRGDSAAYFCASSPRKETQYFGPGTRLLVL.